This TCR beta chain comes out of a study of blood T cell repertoires in COVID-19. Produced via immunoSEQ multiplex PCR; TCRdb's table is partial and in-frame only. This table has about 140,000 clones, 70% to 90% appearing once. The CDR3 is 16 amino acids. The V end lost 4 bases, the J end lost 0 bases, and 15 bases lay between the germline ends. Per germline, CDR1 MNHEY and CDR2 SMNVEV (reference sequence). The sample was peripheral blood. The clonotype comes from a human donor with acute or convalescent COVID-19. The donor label of this sample is uncertain. The V gene is TRBV27, the J gene TRBJ1-2, with D perhaps matching TRBD1 (5 bases). CDR3 protein: CASSSSRQRTNYGYTF. DNA for the CDR3: TGTGCCAGCAGTTCGTCCCGACAGCGAACTAACTATGGCTACACCTTC.